One sample yielded the 26 T cell receptor beta chains listed below, sequenced in a study of Ad26.COV2.S vaccination and SARS-CoV-2 variants. Method: immunoSEQ multiplex PCR; TCRdb's copy keeps in-frame clones and lacks some. The table records some 340,000 clones, approximately 80% of them present only once. Treatment given: some 20 received Ad26.COV2.S at low or high dose, single or two shots; about 5 received placebo; per-sample allocation not given. The investigators took samples on day 63 after the first vaccine or placebo injection. This sample comprised peripheral blood, obtained in a trial of Ad26.COV2.S vaccine versus placebo. The receptors were gathered from a person between 18 and 60 years old who received the Ad26.COV2.S COVID-19 vaccine or a placebo.

The V call is TRBV12-5, the J call TRBJ2-2; D is undetermined. Trimming left V 0 bases short and J 1 base short, with 9 bases between. Germline V CDR1 and CDR2: LGHNT, FRNRAP. CDR3 length equals 16 residues. Here the CDR3 reads CASGLVLTGNTGELFF. In DNA, the CDR3 is TGTGCTAGTGGTTTGGTACTCACGGGGAACACCGGGGAGCTGTTTTTT.

The rearrangement links TRBV27 to TRBJ2-2; 12 bases are a match to TRBD2. V shed 8 bases and J 5 bases; nucleotides not matched to a gene: 18. The CDR3 length is 19 residues. The germline gives CDR1 MNHEY, CDR2 SMNVEV (reference sequence). CDR3 protein: CASLPGASGGARMTGELFF. For the CDR3, the DNA is TGTGCCAGCCTCCCCGGGGCTAGCGGGGGGGCGAGAATGACCGGGGAGCTGTTTTTT.

The chain has TRBV28 and TRBJ1-2, with D perhaps TRBD1 (5 bases). Deletions cut 8 bases from V and 6 bases from J, with 13 bases between. CDR1 and CDR2 from the germline V gene are MDHEN and SYDVKM. The CDR3 totals 12 residues. The CDR3 protein is CASFHRINGYTF. The CDR3 DNA follows: TGTGCCAGCTTTCACAGGATAAATGGCTACACCTTC.

The chain employs TRBV7-2 and TRBJ1-2; D remains ambiguous. The V gene's germline CDR1 is SGHTA and CDR2 FQGNSA. This CDR3 has 16 amino acids. V was clipped by 1 base and J by 8 bases, with 20 bases between them. The chain's CDR3 is CASSLGVVAGGRGYTF. CDR3 nucleotides: TGTGCCAGCAGCTTAGGGGTCGTAGCAGGCGGAAGGGGCTACACCTTC. The whole variable domain, remainder taken from reference TRBV7-2 and TRBJ1-2, is GAGVSQSPSNKVTEKGKDVELRCDPISGHTALYWYRQSLGQGLEFLIYFQGNSAPDKSGLPSDRFSAERTGGSVSTLTIQRTQQEDSAVYLCASSLGVVAGGRGYTFGSGTRLTVV.

This chain joins TRBV28 and TRBJ2-3; D is uncertain. Germline CDR1 and CDR2: MDHEN and SYDVKM. This CDR3 has 13 residues. Between the trimmed V and J ends, which lost 6 bases and 2 bases, there was a span of 9 bases. Here the CDR3 DNA reads TGTGCCAGCAGGTTACGGATCACAGATACGCAGTATTTT. Translation gives CASRLRITDTQYF.

The CDR3 coding sequence is TGCACCAGCAGCCAAGAATCGGCTTCACACAACCAGTGTTCACCCCTCCACTTT. Its translation: CTSSQESASHNQCSPLHF. The chain uses TRBV1 and TRBJ1-6. TRBV1 counts as a pseudogene. This CDR3 is 18 amino acids long.

About this clone: This clone may be a read error of a much larger clone one base away. Other DNA sequences within the sample encode an identical CDR3. This chain links TRBV5-1 with TRBJ1-2, with TRBD1 identical over 8 bases. The CDR3 length is 13 residues. Germline CDR1 reads SGHRS; CDR2 reads YFSETQ. The V gene end was trimmed by 4 bases and the J gene end by 4 bases; junction bases not matched to a gene: 3. The CDR3 DNA sequence: TGCGCCAGCAGCCCCGGGACAGGCTATGGCTACACCTTC. Protein product: CASSPGTGYGYTF.

The chain carries TRBV12-3 or TRBV12-4 and TRBJ2-7; possible D gene TRBD1, 6 bases. Trimming took off 4 bases at V and 1 base at J, with 8 bases between the two ends. The length of the CDR3 is 13 residues. Written as DNA, the CDR3 is TGTGCCAGCAGTTCGGACAGTTCCTACGAGCAGTACTTC. This gives the protein CASSSDSSYEQYF.

V usage is TRBV19 and J usage is TRBJ1-2; tentatively, D is TRBD1 (6 bases). V lost 8 bases and J lost 4, with 17 bases in between. The CDR3 spans 14 residues. CDR1 and CDR2 from the germline V gene are LNHDA and SQIVND (reference sequence). The DNA for the CDR3 is TGTGCCAGTGCCTTGGAACAGGGCGGCTATGGCTACACCTTC. Translating it yields CASALEQGGYGYTF.

CDR3 region: CASSPSDGHNSPLHF. CDR3 in DNA: TGTGCCAGCTCACCGTCTGACGGCCATAATTCACCCCTCCACTTT. The rearrangement uses TRBV18 and TRBJ1-6; no firm D call. The CDR3 covers 15 residues. Trimming left V 3 bases short and J 5 bases short, with 11 bases between. CDR1 and CDR2 from the germline V gene are KGHSH and LQKENI.

As to this clone: Other DNA sequences in the same sample also yield this CDR3. The CDR3 reads CSAGVNIQYF. The CDR3 region has the DNA TGCAGTGCTGGGGTAAACATTCAGTACTTC. The chain recombines TRBV20-1 with TRBJ2-4; the D is unclear. Looked up from germline, CDR1 is DFQATT and CDR2 is SNEGSKA (reference sequence). Trimming took off 5 bases at V and 6 bases at J, with 5 bases between the two ends. CDR3 length: 10 amino acids.

The CDR3 protein is CASSLQTDTQYF. In DNA, the CDR3 is TGTGCCAGCAGCTTACAGACAGATACGCAGTATTTT. This chain connects TRBV7-9 to TRBJ2-3; D unresolved. V shed 2 bases and J shed 3 bases, with 3 bases lying between them. Germline CDR1 reads SEHNR; CDR2 reads FQNEAQ (reference sequence). The CDR3 runs to 12 residues.

The chain employs TRBV5-1 and TRBJ1-6, with D possibly matching TRBD1 (5 bases). Trimming took off 2 bases at V and 6 bases at J, with 18 bases between the two ends. The germline V gene has CDR1 SGHRS and CDR2 YFSETQ. The CDR3 sequence is 17 residues long. CDR3 coding DNA: TGCGCCAGCAGCTTATTTTTACCGGGGGAAGTTAATTCACCCCTCCACTTT. Its protein product is CASSLFLPGEVNSPLHF.

About this clone itself: The junction does not match germline at one end; this may be a read error. The chain employs TRBV24-1 and TRBJ2-5; no clear D gene. CDR3 length: 11 amino acids. Germline V gene data show CDR1 as KGHDR and CDR2 as SFDVKD. Here the CDR3 DNA reads TGTGCCACCCCCTTCTCCGGGTCTAGGCACTTC. Encoded protein: CATPFSGSRHF.

The chain couples TRBV2 to TRBJ1-2; D gene uncertain. The V end was cut by 5 bases, the J end by 4 bases, with 11 bases between. Germline lookup yields CDR1 SNHLY and CDR2 FYNNEI. The CDR3 extends over 13 amino acids. DNA of the CDR3: TGTGCCAGCAGTATGGGATGGGTCTATGGCTACACCTTC. It codes for CASSMGWVYGYTF.

V usage is TRBV12-3 or TRBV12-4 and J usage is TRBJ2-1, with D perhaps being TRBD1 or TRBD2 (5 bases each). V lost 1 base and J 12 bases, leaving 10 bases between the germline ends. The CDR3 covers 12 residues. CDR3 amino acids: CASSLGAGAQFF. The CDR3 region has the DNA TGTGCCAGCAGTTTAGGCGCCGGGGCGCAGTTCTTC.

This chain joins TRBV7-9 and TRBJ2-1; the D gene is possibly TRBD2 (5 bases). CDR1 and CDR2 from the germline V gene are SEHNR and FQNEAQ (reference sequence). V lost 5 bases and J 8 bases, leaving 10 bases between the germline ends. The CDR3 has 12 residues. The CDR3 spells CASSGISDEQFF. The CDR3, as DNA: TGTGCCAGCAGCGGAATTAGCGATGAGCAGTTCTTC.

The genes are TRBV5-8 and TRBJ2-1, with no clear D. The length of the CDR3 is 15 residues. Germline V gene lookup returns CDR1 SGHTS and CDR2 YDEGEE. V lost 1 base and J lost 2, with 10 bases in between. The CDR3 DNA reads as TGTGCCAGCAGCTTGCTTAGGCTAGCCTACAATGAGCAGTTCTTC. It encodes CASSLLRLAYNEQFF.

Written as DNA, the CDR3 is TGTGCCAGCAGCCATCTTCCGGGGTCCCGGAGGGACTATGGCTACACCTTC. This codes for CASSHLPGSRRDYGYTF. The chain combines TRBV5-6 with TRBJ1-2; D not certain. Trimming cost V 4 bases and J 3 bases, with 22 bases left between them. This CDR3 contains 17 residues. Germline-derived CDR1 and CDR2 are SGHDT and YYEEEE.

This clone was recorded only once. The genes are TRBV11-2 and TRBJ2-3; TRBD2 agrees at 10 bases. Germline assignment: CDR1 SGHAT and CDR2 FQNNGV. The V gene end was trimmed by 3 bases and the J gene end by 3 bases; junction bases not matched to a gene: 12. This CDR3 comprises 18 residues. The DNA of the CDR3 is TGTGCCAGCAGCTTTTGGGCTAGCGGGAGTGTTGGGACAGATACGCAGTATTTT. Encoded protein: CASSFWASGSVGTDTQYF. Full variable domain (remainder filled in from reference TRBV11-2 and TRBJ2-3): EAGVAQSPRYKIIEKRQSVAFWCNPISGHATLYWYQQILGQGPKLLIQFQNNGVVDDSQLPKDRFSAERLKGVDSTLKIQPAKLEDSAVYLCASSFWASGSVGTDTQYFGPGTRLTVL.

The chain joins TRBV6-1 to TRBJ1-1; D gene uncertain. Trimming removed 1 base from V and 1 base from J, with 7 bases in between. Germline CDR1 and CDR2: MNHNS and SASEGT. The CDR3 covers 14 residues. CDR3 sequence (DNA): TGTGCCAGCAGTGAAGGGGCTCGGAACACTGAAGCTTTCTTT. This translates into CASSEGARNTEAFF.

This clone was detected only a few times. This sequence joins TRBV5-1 and TRBJ2-3, with 8 positions matching TRBD1. There are 17 residues in the CDR3. Germline CDR1 and CDR2: SGHRS and YFSETQ. After removal of 4 bases from V and 1 base from J, the junction contained 11 bases not matched to a gene. The CDR3 here is CASSPEGQAAGTDTQYF. The CDR3 bases are TGCGCCAGCAGCCCCGAGGGACAGGCCGCCGGCACAGATACGCAGTATTTT.

The CDR3 region is CASSVEVRASGEQYF. Written as DNA, the CDR3 is TGTGCCAGCAGCGTAGAGGTCAGGGCATCAGGGGAGCAGTACTTC. V is TRBV9 and J is TRBJ2-7, with a weak D call TRBD1 (5 bases). The CDR3 runs 15 residues. V was pared by 0 bases and J by 7 bases, with 17 bases between. The germline V gene encodes CDR1 SGDLS and CDR2 YYNGEE.

This clone occurred many times. V usage is TRBV5-1 and J usage is TRBJ2-5; no clear D. The germline V gene has CDR1 SGHRS and CDR2 YFSETQ. The CDR3 is 11 residues long. V lost 4 bases and J lost 5, with 6 bases in between. The CDR3 protein is CASSDLETQYF. In DNA form, the CDR3 reads TGCGCCAGCAGCGATTTGGAGACCCAGTACTTC.

The V and J genes are TRBV24-1 and TRBJ1-6, with D uncertain. This CDR3 is 12 amino acids long. Germline V CDR1 and CDR2: KGHDR, SFDVKD. The V gene lost 5 bases and the J gene lost 7 bases, with 5 bases spanning the gap. CDR3 bases: TGTGCCACCAGTGCCGCGAATTCACCCCTCCACTTT. This gives the protein CATSAANSPLHF.

The rearrangement uses TRBV28 and TRBJ1-1; tentatively, D is TRBD1 (6 bases). Germline V gives CDR1 MDHEN, CDR2 SYDVKM. Between the trimmed V and J ends, which lost 2 bases and 11 bases, there was a span of 18 bases. The CDR3 is made up of 14 amino acids. For the CDR3, the DNA is TGTGCCAGCAGTTTAGCGCGGGGGCCCCTGGGGGCTTTCTTT. Translated: CASSLARGPLGAFF. Complete variable domain (other parts from reference TRBV28 and TRBJ1-1): DVKVTQSSRYLVKRTGEKVFLECVQDMDHENMFWYRQDPGLGLRLIYFSYDVKMKEKGDIPEGYSVSREKKERFSLILESASTNQTSMYLCASSLARGPLGAFFGQGTRLTVV.